This is a list of T cell receptor beta chains from one sample in a study of OX40 agonist ivuxolimab in advanced cancers. Repertoires were generated with immunoSEQ multiplex PCR, while TCRdb's copy carries only in-frame clones and drops some. Among about 61,000 clones listed, 85% to 90% were seen once. The sequencing used CD4+ or CD8+ T cells sorted from blood, collected in a trial of the OX40 agonist ivuxolimab. These receptors all come from an adult with an advanced solid tumor such as melanoma, head and neck, liver or kidney cancer. The CDR3 runs from the conserved cysteine through the conserved F or W. D genes are given only for firm matches. Not all rows give a size; the values are once, few, many and, for expanded clones, a class.

TGTGCCAGCAGCCCGTCCGCGGGGGCAGGTTATGGCTACACCTTC	CASSPSAGAGYGYTF	TRBV7-9	NA	TRBJ1-2	NA
TGCGCCAGCAGCTTGGGCGGAGGACATACTAACTATGGCTACACCTTC	CASSLGGGHTNYGYTF	TRBV5-1	NA	TRBJ1-2	NA
TGTGCCAGCAGCTTGGTGGGGAGGGACGGGTCCTACGAGCAGTACTTC	CASSLVGRDGSYEQYF	TRBV5-5	TRBD2	TRBJ2-7	few
TGTGCCACCAGCAGAGAGGGACTAGTCATCGATGAGCAGTTCTTC	CATSREGLVIDEQFF	TRBV15	TRBD2	TRBJ2-1	once
TGCGCCAGCAGCTTTGACCCGCTCGTGGGGGCCGATGGCTACACCTTC	CASSFDPLVGADGYTF	TRBV5-1	NA	TRBJ1-2	NA
TGCGCCAGCAGCTTGGCACTAGCCGAAGAGACCCAGTACTTC	CASSLALAEETQYF	TRBV5-1	NA	TRBJ2-5	NA
TGTGCCAGCCAAAGGGCGTATTCCACAGATACGCAGTATTTT	CASQRAYSTDTQYF	TRBV27	NA	TRBJ2-3	NA
TGTGCCAGCACCGTCCGGACAGGGGGTTGGGACAATGAGCAGTTCTTC	CASTVRTGGWDNEQFF	TRBV2	TRBD1	TRBJ2-1	NA
TGTGCCAGCAGGCTCTGGACAGGCCCCGGAGAGACCCAGTACTTC	CASRLWTGPGETQYF	TRBV6-1	TRBD1	TRBJ2-5	NA
TGCGCCAGCAGCCAAGGGTTGGGTTGGGGGGCAGGAAACACCATATATTTT	CASSQGLGWGAGNTIYF	TRBV4-1	NA	TRBJ1-3	medium-sized
TGCGCCAGCAGTGAAGCCGGGACACCGGGTGAAGCTTTCTTT	CASSEAGTPGEAFF	TRBV10-1	NA	TRBJ1-1	NA
TGTGCCAGCAGCCCAGGGGGGGAGCAGTTCTTC	CASSPGGEQFF	TRBV14	NA	TRBJ2-1	NA
TGTGCCAGCAGCTTACGGGGGACGGGGGAAAAACTGTTTTTT	CASSLRGTGEKLFF	TRBV7-9	NA	TRBJ1-4	NA
TGTGCCAGCAGCTTACAGACTAGCGGCACAGATACGCAGTATTTT	CASSLQTSGTDTQYF	TRBV7-2	TRBD2	TRBJ2-3	NA
TGCGCCAGCAACCCAGGGGATAGGGGATATTCACCCCTCCACTTT	CASNPGDRGYSPLHF	TRBV5-1	NA	TRBJ1-6	NA
TGTGCCAGCAGTCCGCCCAGGTCCACCTTCTCTAACTATGGCTACACCTTC	CASSPPRSTFSNYGYTF	TRBV28	NA	TRBJ1-2	NA
TGTGCCAGCTCACCAGGCACACTCCGGGGTACCCAGTACTTC	CASSPGTLRGTQYF	TRBV18	NA	TRBJ2-5	NA
TGTGCCATCACCGCGGGAGGTAGGAACACTGAAGCTTTCTTT	CAITAGGRNTEAFF	TRBV10-3	NA	TRBJ1-1	NA
TGTGCCAGCAGCTACCCCGGGACAGCAGATGAAAAACTGTTTTTT	CASSYPGTADEKLFF	TRBV5-6	TRBD1	TRBJ1-4	NA
TGTGCCTGGAGTGCCCCTAGAAGGGGCGTGGAGACCCAGTACTTC	CAWSAPRRGVETQYF	TRBV30	NA	TRBJ2-5	NA
TGTGCCAGCTCACCACCGTCGCTCCCAAGTCAGCCCCAGCATTTT	CASSPPSLPSQPQHF	TRBV18	NA	TRBJ1-5	NA
TGTGCCAGCAGCTTAAACACAGGGTCCACCGGGGAGCTGTTTTTT	CASSLNTGSTGELFF	TRBV7-3	NA	TRBJ2-2	NA
TGTGCCAGCAGCCAAGGTAGTTGGGACAGGGTCTTCTTGGCGGGAAACACCATATATTTT	CASSQGSWDRVFLAGNTIYF	TRBV4-2	TRBD1	TRBJ1-3	NA
TGTGCCACCAGCAACCTGGGGCCGGGGCAGGAAAAACTGTTTTTT	CATSNLGPGQEKLFF	TRBV15	NA	TRBJ1-4	once
TGCGCCAGCACCTCGCGGAGGGAAATTAGCAATGAGCAGTTCTTC	CASTSRREISNEQFF	TRBV5-1	NA	TRBJ2-1	few
TGTGCCAGCAGCCAGCGTAGCGGGGGATTTTACGAGCAGTACTTC	CASSQRSGGFYEQYF	TRBV7-2	TRBD2	TRBJ2-7	medium-sized
TGTGCCAGCAGTGACCGACAGGCTGGCAGCTATGGCTACACCTTC	CASSDRQAGSYGYTF	TRBV6-1	NA	TRBJ1-2	NA
TGTGCCAGCAGCCCCCGGGGGCGATCCGCGGGGGGTCAGGAGACCCAGTACTTC	CASSPRGRSAGGQETQYF	TRBV7-3	TRBD2	TRBJ2-5	NA
TGTGCCAGCAGCGTGGACAAGGATACGCAGTATTTT	CASSVDKDTQYF	TRBV9	NA	TRBJ2-3	NA
TGTGCCAGCAGCTTGGTGGGCAGAGGTGCTCACGAGCAGTACTTC	CASSLVGRGAHEQYF	TRBV5-4	NA	TRBJ2-7	NA
TGCGCCAGCAGTGCCCCCCAGCTTAACTATGGCTACACCTTC	CASSAPQLNYGYTF	TRBV10-2	NA	TRBJ1-2	once
TGTGCCAGCTCACCAAGTCCCGGGACGGGGGGCTATGGCTACACCTTC	CASSPSPGTGGYGYTF	TRBV18	NA	TRBJ1-2	few
TGCGCCAGCAGCCGAGGGCTCCGGGGTACAGGAAACACCATATATTTT	CASSRGLRGTGNTIYF	TRBV4-1	NA	TRBJ1-3	NA
TGTGCCAGTAAGAAGCAATCTGGGGCCAACGTCCTGACTTTC	CASKKQSGANVLTF	TRBV19	NA	TRBJ2-6	NA
TGTGCCAGCAGTTCTCCCGGGACAGCCTACAATGAGCAGTTCTTC	CASSSPGTAYNEQFF	TRBV27	TRBD1	TRBJ2-1	once
TGTGCCAGCTCACCGACACAGGGGGCGAACACTGAAGCTTTCTTT	CASSPTQGANTEAFF	TRBV18	TRBD1	TRBJ1-1	NA
TGTGCCAGCAGCCCAGCCCGGGGAAAGAACACTGAAGCTTTCTTT	CASSPARGKNTEAFF	TRBV7-8	NA	TRBJ1-1	NA